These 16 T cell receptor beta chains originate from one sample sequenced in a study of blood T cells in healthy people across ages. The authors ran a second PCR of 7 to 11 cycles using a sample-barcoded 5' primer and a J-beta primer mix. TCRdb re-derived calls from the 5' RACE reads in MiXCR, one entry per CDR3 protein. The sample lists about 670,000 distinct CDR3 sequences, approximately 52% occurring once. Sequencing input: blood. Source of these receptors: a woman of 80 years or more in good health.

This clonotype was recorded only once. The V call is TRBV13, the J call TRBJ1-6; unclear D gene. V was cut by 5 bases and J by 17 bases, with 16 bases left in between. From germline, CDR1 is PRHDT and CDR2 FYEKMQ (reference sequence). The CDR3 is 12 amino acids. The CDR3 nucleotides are TGTGCCAGCAGCGGCAGGTACCAAGAGGTCCACTTT. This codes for CASSGRYQEVHF.

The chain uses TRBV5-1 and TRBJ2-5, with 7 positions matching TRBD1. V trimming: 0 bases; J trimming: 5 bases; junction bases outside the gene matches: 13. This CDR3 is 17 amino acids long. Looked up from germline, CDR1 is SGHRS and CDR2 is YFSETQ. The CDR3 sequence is CASSLDSTYRGLETQYF. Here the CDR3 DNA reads TGCGCCAGCAGCTTGGATTCTACGTATAGGGGGCTGGAGACCCAGTACTTC.

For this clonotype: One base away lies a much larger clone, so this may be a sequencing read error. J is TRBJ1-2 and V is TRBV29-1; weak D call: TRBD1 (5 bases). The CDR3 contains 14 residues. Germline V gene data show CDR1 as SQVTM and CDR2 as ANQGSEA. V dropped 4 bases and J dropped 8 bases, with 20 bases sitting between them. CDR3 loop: CSVAGQGGYWGYTF. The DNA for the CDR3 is TGCAGCGTTGCTGGGCAGGGTGGTTATTGGGGCTACACCTTC.

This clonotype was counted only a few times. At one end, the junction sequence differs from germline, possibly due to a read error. In nucleotides, the CDR3 is TGTGCCAGCAGCAATCCTCGGACAACTAAGGAAAAACTGTTTTTT. It translates to CASSNPRTTKEKLFF. The rearrangement joins TRBV7-9 to TRBJ1-4; D might be TRBD1 (5 bases). CDR3 length: 15 amino acids. Germline V gives CDR1 SEHNR, CDR2 FQNEAQ (reference sequence).

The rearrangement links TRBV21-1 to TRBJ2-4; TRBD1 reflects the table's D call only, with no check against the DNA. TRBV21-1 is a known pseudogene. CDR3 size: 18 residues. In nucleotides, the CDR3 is TGTGCCAGCAGTTCTATGGGGGCAGACCAGACTAGCCAAAACATTCAGTACTTC. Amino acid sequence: CASSSMGADQTSQNIQYF.

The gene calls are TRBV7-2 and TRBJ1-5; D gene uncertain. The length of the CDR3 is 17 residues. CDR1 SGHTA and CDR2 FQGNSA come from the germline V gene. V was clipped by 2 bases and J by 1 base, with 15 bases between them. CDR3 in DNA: TGTGCCAGCAGCTTAAGATCAGGTTACGAGAGCAATCAGCCCCAGCATTTT. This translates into CASSLRSGYESNQPQHF.

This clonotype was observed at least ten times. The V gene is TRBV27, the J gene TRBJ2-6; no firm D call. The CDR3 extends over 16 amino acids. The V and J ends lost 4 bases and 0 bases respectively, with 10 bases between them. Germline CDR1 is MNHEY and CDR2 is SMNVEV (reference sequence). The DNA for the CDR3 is TGTGCCAGCAGTTCCATCATTATCTCTGGGGCCAACGTCCTGACTTTC. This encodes CASSSIIISGANVLTF.

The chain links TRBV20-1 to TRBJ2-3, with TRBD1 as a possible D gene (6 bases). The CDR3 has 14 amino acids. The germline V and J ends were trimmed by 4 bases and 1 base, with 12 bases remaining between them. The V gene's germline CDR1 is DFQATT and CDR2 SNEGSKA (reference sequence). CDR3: CSATTGIGTDTQYF. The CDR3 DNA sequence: TGCAGTGCTACTACAGGGATCGGCACAGATACGCAGTATTTT.

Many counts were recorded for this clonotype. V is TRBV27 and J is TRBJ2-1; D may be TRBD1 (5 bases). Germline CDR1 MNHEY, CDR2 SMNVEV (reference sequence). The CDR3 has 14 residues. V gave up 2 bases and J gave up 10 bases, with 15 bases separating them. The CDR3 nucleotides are TGTGCCAGCAGTTTACCCCCCAGGGTGGGAGAGCAGTTCTTC. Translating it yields CASSLPPRVGEQFF.

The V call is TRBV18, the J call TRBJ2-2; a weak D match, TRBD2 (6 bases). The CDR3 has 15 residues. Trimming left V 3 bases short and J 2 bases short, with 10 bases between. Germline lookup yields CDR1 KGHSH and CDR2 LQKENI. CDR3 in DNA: TGTGCCAGCTCACCGACTAGTAGCAACACCGGGGAGCTGTTTTTT. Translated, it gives CASSPTSSNTGELFF.

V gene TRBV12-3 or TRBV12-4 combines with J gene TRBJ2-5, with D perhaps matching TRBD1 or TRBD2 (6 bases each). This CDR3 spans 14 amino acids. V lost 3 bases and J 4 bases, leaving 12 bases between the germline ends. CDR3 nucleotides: TGTGCCAGCAGTTTTGGGGGGCAGTCAGAGACCCAGTACTTC. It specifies CASSFGGQSETQYF.

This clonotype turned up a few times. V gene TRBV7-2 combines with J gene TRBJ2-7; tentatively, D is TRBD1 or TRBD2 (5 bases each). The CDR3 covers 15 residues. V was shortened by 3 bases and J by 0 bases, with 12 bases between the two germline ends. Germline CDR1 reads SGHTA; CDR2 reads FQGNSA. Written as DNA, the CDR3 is TGTGCCAGCAGCTTGAGGGGCGCTAGCTCCTACGAGCAGTACTTC. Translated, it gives CASSLRGASSYEQYF. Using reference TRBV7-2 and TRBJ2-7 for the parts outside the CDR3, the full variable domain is GAGVSQSPSNKVTEKGKDVELRCDPISGHTALYWYRQSLGQGLEFLIYFQGNSAPDKSGLPSDRFSAERTGGSVSTLTIQRTQQEDSAVYLCASSLRGASSYEQYFGPGTRLTVT.

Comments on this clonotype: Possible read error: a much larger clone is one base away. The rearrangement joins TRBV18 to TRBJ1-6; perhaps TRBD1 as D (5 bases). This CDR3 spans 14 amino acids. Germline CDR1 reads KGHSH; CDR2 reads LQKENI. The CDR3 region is CASPPGLRNSPLHF. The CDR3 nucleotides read TGTGCCAGCCCACCGGGACTGAGGAATTCACCCCTCCACTTT.

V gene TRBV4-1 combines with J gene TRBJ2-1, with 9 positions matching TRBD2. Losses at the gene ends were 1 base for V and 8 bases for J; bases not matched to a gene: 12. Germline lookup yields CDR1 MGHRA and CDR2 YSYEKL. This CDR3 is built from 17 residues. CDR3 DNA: TGCGCCAGCAGCCAAGTTTATAAGCGGGGGGCTACACATGAGCAGTTCTTC. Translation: CASSQVYKRGATHEQFF.

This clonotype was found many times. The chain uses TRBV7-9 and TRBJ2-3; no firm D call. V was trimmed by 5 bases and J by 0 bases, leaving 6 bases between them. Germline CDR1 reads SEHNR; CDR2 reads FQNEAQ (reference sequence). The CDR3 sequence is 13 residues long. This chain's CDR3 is CASSTYSTDTQYF. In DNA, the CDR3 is TGTGCCAGCAGCACCTACAGCACAGATACGCAGTATTTT.

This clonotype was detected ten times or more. Here the CDR3 DNA reads TGTGCCAGCAGCCTCAGGCGGCAAGGTGGCTACACCTTC. Protein product: CASSLRRQGGYTF. The chain combines TRBV12-3 or TRBV12-4 with TRBJ1-2, with unresolved D. CDR3 length: 13 residues. Trimming removed 6 bases at V and 7 bases at J, with 15 bases between.